The 11 T cell receptor beta chains below all came from one sample that was sequenced in a study of graft-versus-host responses after intestinal transplantation. This table comes from immunoSEQ multiplex PCR, and its TCRdb copy is limited to in-frame clones, with some not included. The sample lists about 15,000 clones, under 70% seen once, with approximately 8.8% in the top ten. Grafts had their tissue processed, releasing intraepithelial and lamina propria lymphocytes. Here the sequenced sample was ileum tissue, taken less than 700 days after intestinal transplantation. The receptors here all came from a human patient who received an intestinal transplant, so some T cells may come from the graft donor.

The chain employs TRBV7-9 and TRBJ2-2; 7 nucleotides line up with TRBD2. This CDR3 has 15 amino acids. The germline V gene encodes CDR1 SEHNR and CDR2 FQNEAQ (reference sequence). J lost 5 bases, V lost 3 bases, and 6 bases had no gene match. The CDR3 reads CASSFVWEGTGELFF. In nucleotides, the CDR3 is TGTGCCAGCAGCTTCGTCTGGGAGGGGACCGGGGAGCTGTTTTTT.

This chain uses TRBV6-6 with TRBJ2-7, with D perhaps matching TRBD1 (5 bases). There are 16 residues in the CDR3. V dropped 5 bases and J dropped 4 bases, with 21 bases sitting between them. The germline V gene encodes CDR1 MNHNY and CDR2 SVGAGI (reference sequence). In DNA, the CDR3 is TGTGCCAGCAGTCCGATCAGGGCGGCGCTACCTTACGAGCAGTACTTC. Translation: CASSPIRAALPYEQYF.

The DNA of the CDR3 is TGCGCCAGCAGCTTGGTAACACCCACCACCGGGGAGCTGTTTTTT. It specifies CASSLVTPTTGELFF. This chain joins TRBV5-1 and TRBJ2-2; D uncertain. This CDR3 spans 15 amino acids. Germline CDR1 SGHRS, CDR2 YFSETQ. V shed 0 bases and J shed 4 bases, with 10 bases lying between them.

The rearrangement joins TRBV6-5 to TRBJ2-3; D is possibly TRBD2 (7 bases). The CDR3 runs 14 residues. CDR1 MNHEY and CDR2 SVGAGI come from the germline V gene. With 6 bases removed from V and 3 bases from J, the gap between germline ends came to 13 bases. Here the CDR3 DNA reads TGTGCCAGCAGAACGGGGGGCGGGACAGATACGCAGTATTTT. Amino acids: CASRTGGGTDTQYF.

The rearrangement uses TRBV19 and TRBJ2-7; the match to TRBD1 covers 7 bases. Per germline, CDR1 LNHDA and CDR2 SQIVND (reference sequence). The CDR3 length is 17 residues. After removal of 5 bases from V and 3 bases from J, the junction contained 16 bases not matched to a gene. CDR3 sequence (DNA): TGTGCCAGTAGTCCACCTTACTACAGGGGAAACTTCTACGAGCAGTACTTC. It codes for CASSPPYYRGNFYEQYF.

This clone was counted only a few times. The rearrangement uses TRBV11-2 and TRBJ2-2; 9 bases align to TRBD2. Germline lookup yields CDR1 SGHAT and CDR2 FQNNGV. The CDR3 contains 16 residues. After removal of 4 bases from V and 6 bases from J, the junction contained 9 bases not matched to a gene. The CDR3 nucleotides read TGTGCCAGCAGCTCCTTGGGCGGGGGGGAATCCGGGGAGCTGTTTTTT. Translating gives CASSSLGGGESGELFF. Supplemented by reference TRBV11-2 and TRBJ2-2, the full variable domain reads EAGVAQSPRYKIIEKRQSVAFWCNPISGHATLYWYQQILGQGPKLLIQFQNNGVVDDSQLPKDRFSAERLKGVDSTLKIQPAKLEDSAVYLCASSSLGGGESGELFFGEGSRLTVL.

The chain links TRBV2 to TRBJ1-5; tentative D call: TRBD1 (6 bases). The germline CDR1 and CDR2 sequences are SNHLY and FYNNEI. V dropped 6 bases and J dropped 4 bases, with 10 bases sitting between them. CDR3 length: 13 residues. CDR3 region: CASSSTGNQPQHF. DNA for the CDR3: TGTGCCAGCAGCTCAACAGGGAATCAGCCCCAGCATTTT.

The gene calls are TRBV6-5 and TRBJ1-6, with a weak D call TRBD1 (5 bases). Germline CDR1 is MNHEY and CDR2 is SVGAGI. Trimming pared 6 bases from V and 7 bases from J, leaving 16 bases between. CDR3 length: 15 residues. Here the CDR3 DNA reads TGTGCCAGCAGGACCGGGACTTTTTCCAATTCACCCCTCCACTTT. Protein product: CASRTGTFSNSPLHF.

This chain joins TRBV12-5 and TRBJ1-2, with 7 bases lining up with TRBD1. This CDR3 contains 16 residues. In germline, CDR1 is LGHNT, CDR2 FRNRAP. J was trimmed by 6 bases and V by 4 bases; bases with no gene match: 14. The DNA of the CDR3 is TGTGCTAGTGGTTGGCTACAGGGGTGGCCCCAAGATGGCTACACCTTC. It translates to CASGWLQGWPQDGYTF. Complete variable domain (other parts from reference TRBV12-5 and TRBJ1-2): DARVTQTPRHKVTEMGQEVTMRCQPILGHNTVFWYRQTMMQGLELLAYFRNRAPLDDSGMPKDRFSAEMPDATLATLKIQPSEPRDSAVYFCASGWLQGWPQDGYTFGSGTRLTVV.

The chain carries TRBV25-1 and TRBJ2-3, with D unclear. V lost 1 base, J lost 1 base, and 9 bases lay in between. The V gene's germline CDR1 is MGHDK and CDR2 SYGVNS. CDR3 size: 15 residues. The CDR3 nucleotides read TGTGCCAGCAGTGAATCTTCCCCGGGCACAGATACGCAGTATTTT. The encoded protein is CASSESSPGTDTQYF.

The rearrangement joins TRBV5-1 to TRBJ1-2; 7 bases are a match to TRBD1. Germline V gene lookup returns CDR1 SGHRS and CDR2 YFSETQ. J was trimmed by 8 bases and V by 0 bases; bases with no gene match: 16. CDR3 size: 17 residues. CDR3 in amino acids: CASSLVGGRTGSGGYTF. CDR3 sequence (DNA): TGCGCCAGCAGCTTGGTTGGTGGCCGGACAGGCAGCGGAGGCTACACCTTC. Using reference TRBV5-1 and TRBJ1-2 for the parts outside the CDR3, the full variable domain is KAGVTQTPRYLIKTRGQQVTLSCSPISGHRSVSWYQQTPGQGLQFLFEYFSETQRNKGNFPGRFSGRQFSNSRSEMNVSTLELGDSALYLCASSLVGGRTGSGGYTFGSGTRLTVV.